The 31 T cell receptor beta chains given below trace back to one sample, sequenced in a study of CD8 T cells in Susac syndrome. An amount of RNA that ranged from roughly 0.5 to 1 ug was reverse transcribed with random hexamers. One entry per CDR3 protein results from TCRdb running MiXCR on the immunoSEQ multiplex PCR reads. The sample lists a few hundred thousand distinct CDR3 sequences, approximately 85% seen once, with around 0.12% in the top ten. The sample taken for sequencing was CD8+ T cells from PBMCs. The receptor source for this set is a human donor with multiple sclerosis.

The genes are TRBV4-1 and TRBJ1-3, with no clear D. Germline CDR1 is MGHRA and CDR2 is YSYEKL. CDR3 length: 15 residues. Trimming stripped 4 bases from V and 0 bases from J, with 10 bases between. CDR3 loop: CASSPRESSGNTIYF. The CDR3 DNA follows: TGCGCCAGCAGCCCTAGGGAGAGCTCTGGAAACACCATATATTTT.

This chain uses TRBV30 with TRBJ2-1; 8 positions match TRBD1. Germline V gives CDR1 GTSNPN, CDR2 SVGIG (reference sequence). The V segment lost 8 bases and the J segment 7 bases; nucleotides outside the gene matches: 10. The CDR3 runs 13 residues. CDR3 amino acids: CAGEQGAGNEQFF. CDR3 sequence (DNA): TGTGCCGGCGAGCAGGGGGCAGGTAATGAGCAGTTCTTC.

CDR3 sequence reads: CASSLGEGSDEQFF. CDR3 coding DNA: TGCGCCAGCAGCTTGGGTGAGGGTTCGGATGAGCAGTTCTTC. The rearrangement joins TRBV5-1 to TRBJ2-1; D perhaps matches TRBD2 (5 bases). Germline CDR1 is SGHRS and CDR2 is YFSETQ. This CDR3 comprises 14 residues. V lost 0 bases and J lost 8, with 12 bases in between.

As concerns this clonotype: A junction end diverges from the germline sequence, so it may reflect a read error. The gene calls are TRBV29-1 and TRBJ2-5, with 7 bases that match TRBD1. Germline loops: CDR1 SQVTM, CDR2 ANQGSEA. This CDR3 region has 14 residues. Here the CDR3 DNA reads TGCAGCGTAAAAAAGACAGGGAGAAAAGAGACCCGGTACTTC. It yields the protein CSVKKTGRKETRYF.

The V call is TRBV20-1, the J call TRBJ2-1, with TRBD2 matching over 10 bases. J lost 0 bases, V lost 2 bases, and 10 bases had no gene match. The germline CDR1 and CDR2 sequences are DFQATT and SNEGSKA (reference sequence). This CDR3 comprises 18 residues. This CDR3 is CSARPVWVAGGSYNEQFF. As DNA, the CDR3 is TGCAGTGCTAGACCCGTATGGGTAGCGGGGGGCTCCTACAATGAGCAGTTCTTC.

This chain links TRBV4-1 with TRBJ2-3; 7 bases are a match to TRBD1. Germline assignment: CDR1 MGHRA and CDR2 YSYEKL. The CDR3 sequence is 15 residues long. The junction had 8 bases not matched to a gene; V was cut back by 4 bases and J by 4 bases. The CDR3 loop is CASSLQGRGADTQYF. As DNA, the CDR3 is TGCGCCAGCAGCCTACAGGGGCGAGGCGCAGATACGCAGTATTTT.

CDR3 protein: CASSYPGADSEAFF. DNA of the CDR3: TGTGCCAGCAGTTACCCAGGTGCGGACTCTGAAGCTTTCTTT. The gene calls are TRBV6-2 or TRBV6-3 and TRBJ1-1; D gene uncertain. The germline V gene encodes CDR1 MNHEY and CDR2 SVGEGT. The CDR3 has 14 residues. Trimming cost V 2 bases and J 6 bases, with 13 bases left between them.

The chain has TRBV6-1 and TRBJ1-3, with D unresolved. Germline V gene sequence: CDR1 MNHNS, CDR2 SASEGT. V was cut by 10 bases and J by 0 bases, with 4 bases left in between. The CDR3 extends over 11 amino acids. CDR3 in amino acids: CATTSGNTIYF. CDR3 in DNA: TGTGCCACCACCTCTGGAAACACCATATATTTT.

The chain joins TRBV12-3 or TRBV12-4 to TRBJ2-5; D ambiguous. The CDR3 is 10 residues long. V gave up 6 bases and J gave up 4 bases, with 3 bases separating them. DNA of the CDR3: TGTGCCAGCAGCCTAGAGACCCAGTACTTC. The encoded protein is CASSLETQYF.

The genes are TRBV4-1 and TRBJ1-1; no clear D gene. The CDR3 length is 16 residues. The V and J ends lost 4 bases and 1 base respectively, with 16 bases between them. Germline V gives CDR1 MGHRA, CDR2 YSYEKL. CDR3 nucleotides: TGCGCCAGCAGCCCCCGCTTGTGGGATAAGAACACTGAAGCTTTCTTT. Translation: CASSPRLWDKNTEAFF.

The rearrangement joins TRBV4-1 to TRBJ2-7; TRBD1 agrees at 8 bases. V lost 0 bases and J lost 3; bases outside the gene matches: 7. Germline V gives CDR1 MGHRA, CDR2 YSYEKL. The length of the CDR3 is 16 residues. The CDR3 DNA sequence: TGCGCCAGCAGCCAAGAGTCAGGGGGCGTCTACTACGAGCAGTACTTC. Protein sequence: CASSQESGGVYYEQYF.

The chain couples TRBV7-2 to TRBJ2-5; 7 bases align to TRBD1. Germline CDR1 is SGHTA and CDR2 is FQGNSA. The CDR3 consists of 15 residues. V shed 0 bases and J 5 bases; nucleotides not matched to a gene: 6. The CDR3 coding sequence is TGTGCCAGCAGCTTAGCTGGGACAGCCGTGGAGACCCAGTACTTC. Translated: CASSLAGTAVETQYF.

A single count supports this clonotype. This chain links TRBV12-3 or TRBV12-4 with TRBJ1-1, with unresolved D. Between the trimmed V and J ends, which lost 3 bases and 3 bases, there was a span of 8 bases. The CDR3 consists of 13 residues. The DNA for the CDR3 is TGTGCCAGCAGTTTGGCGGTTTACACTGAAGCTTTCTTT. It encodes CASSLAVYTEAFF.

The chain joins TRBV11-2 to TRBJ1-2; D gene uncertain. This CDR3 region has 12 residues. V was trimmed by 1 base and J by 8 bases, leaving 8 bases between them. The germline V gene encodes CDR1 SGHAT and CDR2 FQNNGV. CDR3 in amino acids: CASSLGLWGYTF. DNA of the CDR3: TGTGCCAGCAGCTTAGGACTTTGGGGCTACACCTTC. Based on the CDR3 plus reference TRBV11-2 and TRBJ1-2, the full variable domain is EAGVAQSPRYKIIEKRQSVAFWCNPISGHATLYWYQQILGQGPKLLIQFQNNGVVDDSQLPKDRFSAERLKGVDSTLKIQPAKLEDSAVYLCASSLGLWGYTFGSGTRLTVV.

This clonotype showed up just a few times. One end of the junction is discordant with germline, which a read error may explain. The chain links TRBV11-2 to TRBJ2-5, with TRBD1 identical over 7 bases. This CDR3 spans 14 amino acids. Germline V gene data show CDR1 as SGHAT and CDR2 as FQNNGV. CDR3 DNA sequence: TGTGCCAGCGGCTTAGTGAAGGGGGCGGAGACCCAGTACTTC. Translating it yields CASGLVKGAETQYF.

The rearrangement links TRBV10-2 to TRBJ2-5; D remains unclear. The CDR3 is 15 amino acids. Germline lookup yields CDR1 WSHSY and CDR2 SAAADI. V was cut by 0 bases and J by 5 bases, with 13 bases left in between. In DNA form, the CDR3 reads TGCGCCAGCAGTGAGTCTGGGCCTGGGGTTGAGACCCAGTACTTC. Translation: CASSESGPGVETQYF.

V is TRBV11-2 and J is TRBJ1-1; possible D gene TRBD1, 6 bases. The CDR3 is 15 residues long. V lost 2 bases and J 3 bases, leaving 13 bases between the germline ends. Germline CDR1 and CDR2: SGHAT and FQNNGV. CDR3 DNA: TGTGCCAGCAGCTTATCACAGGGATTGGACACTGAAGCTTTCTTT. Translation gives CASSLSQGLDTEAFF.

The chain uses TRBV27 and TRBJ2-3; 8 bases align to TRBD2. The CDR3 contains 14 residues. Germline V CDR1 and CDR2: MNHEY, SMNVEV (reference sequence). With 4 bases clipped from V and 5 bases from J, the junction kept 5 bases outside the gene matches. CDR3 in DNA: TGTGCCAGCAGTTCAACGGGAGGGCAAGATACGCAGTATTTT. Residues: CASSSTGGQDTQYF.

This clonotype was recorded once. The V and J genes are TRBV30 and TRBJ2-1; the match to TRBD2 covers 7 bases. The ends lost 2 bases at V and 7 bases at J; junction bases unmatched: 5. The germline V gene has CDR1 GTSNPN and CDR2 SVGIG (reference sequence). The CDR3 sequence is 13 residues long. DNA of the CDR3: TGTGCCTGGAGTAGGTGGGGGGGAAATGAGCAGTTCTTC. Protein sequence: CAWSRWGGNEQFF.

This clonotype was recorded only once. The chain combines TRBV6-1 with TRBJ2-2; TRBD1 is a possible D gene (5 bases). Germline V lookup: CDR1 MNHNS, CDR2 SASEGT. This CDR3 contains 17 residues. The V and J ends lost 4 bases and 0 bases respectively, with 15 bases between them. The CDR3 region is CASSAILRETNTGELFF. The DNA for the CDR3 is TGTGCCAGCAGTGCCATCCTCAGGGAAACGAACACCGGGGAGCTGTTTTTT.

This chain uses TRBV20-1 with TRBJ2-7; 11 bases map to TRBD2. CDR1 is DFQATT and CDR2 is SNEGSKA in the germline V gene (reference sequence). The CDR3 length is 17 residues. Trimming at V came to 0 bases and at J to 2 bases, leaving 9 bases not matched to a gene. CDR3 residues: CSARDWLAGGQAYEQYF. The CDR3 nucleotides are TGCAGTGCTAGAGATTGGCTAGCGGGGGGCCAAGCCTACGAGCAGTACTTC.

The V and J genes are TRBV6-1 and TRBJ1-5; no clear D. CDR1 is MNHNS, CDR2 SASEGT, per germline. Trimming shortened V by 6 bases and J by 0 bases, and 15 bases separated the two germline ends. The CDR3 runs 16 residues. The CDR3 region has the DNA TGTGCCAGCAGGTCATGGAGGGCCGATAGCAATCAGCCCCAGCATTTT. Amino acids: CASRSWRADSNQPQHF.

The chain combines TRBV28 with TRBJ2-1; TRBD1 matches 7 bases. CDR1 MDHEN and CDR2 SYDVKM come from the germline V gene. CDR3 length: 13 amino acids. V dropped 5 bases and J dropped 8; count of bases not matched to a gene: 6. DNA of the CDR3: TGTGCCAGCAGTACAGGGGTGGTGGATGAGCAGTTCTTC. Encoded protein: CASSTGVVDEQFF.

The chain joins TRBV27 to TRBJ2-2, with D perhaps matching TRBD1 (6 bases). The CDR3 has 14 amino acids. The germline V and J ends were trimmed by 6 bases and 0 bases, with 8 bases remaining between them. Germline lookup yields CDR1 MNHEY and CDR2 SMNVEV (reference sequence). The CDR3 region is CASRQGSNTGELFF. The CDR3 coding sequence is TGTGCCAGCAGACAGGGCTCGAACACCGGGGAGCTGTTTTTT.

The CDR3 region is CAWSSLSTGELFF. CDR3 DNA: TGTGCCTGGAGCTCGCTTTCCACCGGGGAGCTGTTTTTT. This sequence joins TRBV30 and TRBJ2-2; the D is unclear. This CDR3 is built from 13 residues. Between the trimmed V and J ends, which lost 3 bases and 4 bases, there was a span of 9 bases. Germline-derived CDR1 and CDR2 are GTSNPN and SVGIG (reference sequence).

This sequence joins TRBV21-1 and TRBJ2-3. TRBV21-1 represents a pseudogene. The CDR3 loop spans 15 amino acids. In DNA, the CDR3 is TGTGCCAGCAGCAAAGGAGGCACAACCACAGATACGCAGTATTTT. It is translated as CASSKGGTTTDTQYF.

The genes are TRBV29-1 and TRBJ2-7; D gene ambiguous. The germline CDR1 and CDR2 sequences are SQVTM and ANQGSEA. Trimming took off 0 bases at V and 6 bases at J, with 6 bases between the two ends. The CDR3 sequence is 11 residues long. CDR3 loop: CSVEDPVEQYF. The CDR3 nucleotides are TGCAGCGTTGAAGATCCCGTCGAGCAGTACTTC.

The chain has TRBV12-3 or TRBV12-4 and TRBJ2-2; perhaps TRBD1 as D (5 bases). The CDR3 is 16 amino acids. Trimming took 4 bases from V and 1 from J, leaving 13 bases between them. DNA for the CDR3: TGTGCCAGCAGTTCCGAACCTGGACAGAACACCGGGGAGCTGTTTTTT. Its translation is CASSSEPGQNTGELFF.

V gene TRBV14 combines with J gene TRBJ2-7; D tentatively fits TRBD1 or TRBD2 (5 bases each). Deletions cut 4 bases from V and 4 bases from J, with 14 bases between. CDR3 size: 14 residues. Germline values: CDR1 SGHDN, CDR2 FVKESK. The CDR3 DNA follows: TGTGCCAGCAGCCGCACCGGGGCCGGATACGAGCAGTACTTC. It codes for CASSRTGAGYEQYF.

The chain joins TRBV7-2 to TRBJ2-3; 9 bases match TRBD2. The trim removed 2 bases at V and 2 bases at J, leaving 8 bases unmatched. The germline V gene has CDR1 SGHTA and CDR2 FQGNSA. This CDR3 region has 17 residues. The CDR3 region has the DNA TGTGCCAGCAGCTTAATCCCCCTAGCGGGGTTCACAGATACGCAGTATTTT. Translation gives CASSLIPLAGFTDTQYF.

This rearrangement joins TRBV24-1 to TRBJ2-2; either TRBD1 or TRBD2 may fit D (6 bases each). V dropped 3 bases and J dropped 4 bases, with 14 bases sitting between them. Germline V CDR1 and CDR2: KGHDR, SFDVKD. The CDR3 is 16 amino acids. As DNA, the CDR3 is TGTGCCACCAGTGATGCTGGAGGGGGTGTCACCGGGGAGCTGTTTTTT. This encodes CATSDAGGGVTGELFF.